The 19 T cell receptor beta chains in this list originate from one sample, sequenced in a study of Tregs in tolerant kidney transplant recipients. The nonmyeloablative bone marrow transplants came from related graft donors, with transient mixed chimerism. Sequencing used immunoSEQ multiplex PCR; TCRdb keeps in-frame clones, though not all of them. The data contain some 57,000 clones, about 90% of them seen just once; the ten biggest clones take up roughly 15%. The source was CD8+ T cells from blood (PBMCs), collected 24 months after the transplant. Receptors originate from a human patient who received a combined kidney and bone marrow transplant. Some of these T cells may belong to the graft donor.

V usage is TRBV10-3 and J usage is TRBJ1-2, with 8 bases lining up with TRBD1. CDR1 is ENHRY and CDR2 is SYGVKD in the germline V gene. Unmatched junction bases numbered 5, after V lost 8 bases and J lost 6 bases. The CDR3 contains 12 residues. This CDR3 reads CAIGQGQNGYTF. The CDR3 DNA is TGTGCCATCGGACAGGGACAGAATGGCTACACCTTC.

The table lists this clone with a few counts. The V call is TRBV4-3, the J call TRBJ2-5, with 7 bases matching TRBD2. This CDR3 region has 16 residues. Germline trimming cut 0 bases from V and 1 base from J; bases unmatched to any gene: 5. CDR1 is LGHNA and CDR2 is YSLEER in the germline V gene. The CDR3 nucleotides are TGCGCCAGCAGCCAAGAAGGTCCGGGGGGCCAAGAGACCCAGTACTTC. Its translation is CASSQEGPGGQETQYF.

The chain's CDR3 is CASTKELGTAVTDTQYF. CDR3 nucleotides: TGTGCCAGCACCAAAGAGCTGGGGACAGCAGTCACAGATACGCAGTATTTT. This sequence joins TRBV7-9 and TRBJ2-3; 7 bases align to TRBD1. There are 17 residues in the CDR3. V lost 7 bases and J lost 2; bases outside the gene matches: 15. CDR1 and CDR2 (germline): SEHNR, FQNEAQ (reference sequence).

The rearrangement joins TRBV20-1 to TRBJ1-1; weak D call: TRBD1 (5 bases). The CDR3 is 11 residues long. CDR1 and CDR2 from the germline V gene are DFQATT and SNEGSKA (reference sequence). The CDR3 loop reads CTLGVNTEAFF. For the CDR3, the DNA is TGCACCCTAGGGGTTAACACTGAAGCTTTCTTT.

A single count supports this clone. The chain recombines TRBV27 with TRBJ2-7; a weak D match, TRBD2 (5 bases). Germline V gives CDR1 MNHEY, CDR2 SMNVEV (reference sequence). Trimming removed 2 bases from V and 6 bases from J, with 8 bases in between. This CDR3 contains 12 residues. CDR3 in DNA: TGTGCCAGCAGTTTAGGAGGAGGCGAGCAGTACTTC. Its translation is CASSLGGGEQYF.

The V gene is TRBV11-3, the J gene TRBJ2-1; 12 nucleotides agree with TRBD2. The CDR3 has 18 amino acids. The germline CDR1 and CDR2 sequences are SGHNT and YENEEA. Trimming took 5 bases from V and 0 from J; bases not matched to a gene: 8. CDR3 sequence reads: CASSPGLAGSPSYNEQFF. The CDR3 DNA is TGTGCCAGCAGCCCGGGACTAGCGGGCTCCCCCTCCTACAATGAGCAGTTCTTC.

The V and J genes are TRBV7-9 and TRBJ2-5, with 8 bases aligning to TRBD2. The V and J ends lost 5 bases and 2 bases, in that order; junction bases with no gene match: 4. This CDR3 has 14 residues. Germline CDR1 is SEHNR and CDR2 is FQNEAQ (reference sequence). In DNA form, the CDR3 reads TGTGCCAGCAGCCCCACTAGCGGACAAGAGACCCAGTACTTC. Translating it yields CASSPTSGQETQYF.

This chain joins TRBV28 and TRBJ2-7, with 8 bases aligning to TRBD2. The CDR3 extends over 16 amino acids. CDR1 MDHEN and CDR2 SYDVKM come from the germline V gene. V was clipped by 4 bases and J by 3 bases; unmatched bases: 11. The CDR3 reads CASSSTDPTSDYEQYF. The CDR3 nucleotides read TGTGCCAGCAGTTCCACCGACCCGACTAGCGACTACGAGCAGTACTTC.

The rearrangement joins TRBV11-1 to TRBJ2-7, with D tentatively TRBD1 (6 bases). Trimming stripped 1 base from V and 2 bases from J, with 12 bases between. Germline assignment: CDR1 SGHAT and CDR2 FQDESV (reference sequence). The CDR3 length is 15 residues. CDR3 sequence reads: CASSLDQGHPYEQYF. The CDR3 nucleotides are TGTGCCAGCAGCTTAGATCAGGGGCACCCCTACGAGCAGTACTTC.

The gene calls are TRBV11-2 and TRBJ1-2, with D perhaps matching TRBD1 (6 bases). CDR1 and CDR2 from the germline V gene are SGHAT and FQNNGV. The CDR3 spans 16 residues. Trimming took off 1 base at V and 5 bases at J, with 17 bases between the two ends. The DNA for the CDR3 is TGTGCCAGCAGCTTAGTTATACGTGGGGGCGGTTATGGCTACACCTTC. Its translation: CASSLVIRGGGYGYTF.

This clone was recorded once. The gene calls are TRBV2 and TRBJ1-1; no clear D gene. In germline, CDR1 is SNHLY, CDR2 FYNNEI. This CDR3 is built from 14 residues. Between the trimmed V and J ends, which lost 2 bases and 0 bases, there was a span of 7 bases. The chain's CDR3 is CASSEPGLNTEAFF. The DNA for the CDR3 is TGTGCCAGCAGTGAACCCGGGTTGAACACTGAAGCTTTCTTT. The variable domain in full, with the rest retrieved from reference TRBV2 and TRBJ1-1, is EPEVTQTPSHQVTQMGQEVILRCVPISNHLYFYWYRQILGQKVEFLVSFYNNEISEKSEIFDDQFSVERPDGSNFTLKIRSTKLEDSAMYFCASSEPGLNTEAFFGQGTRLTVV.

The CDR3 DNA reads as TGTGCCAGCAGCTCGCCCCCCGGAGGGACTTCCTACAATGAGCAGTTCTTC. As protein: CASSSPPGGTSYNEQFF. This rearrangement joins TRBV11-3 to TRBJ2-1; possibly TRBD2 for D (6 bases). Germline V gene data show CDR1 as SGHNT and CDR2 as YENEEA. This CDR3 is 17 amino acids long. The V end lost 4 bases, the J end lost 1 base, and 17 bases lay between the germline ends.

The chain uses TRBV11-2 and TRBJ2-1; TRBD1 matches 10 bases. CDR3 length: 17 amino acids. The V gene end was trimmed by 5 bases and the J gene end by 2 bases; junction bases not matched to a gene: 9. Germline loops: CDR1 SGHAT, CDR2 FQNNGV. For the CDR3, the DNA is TGTGCCAGCAGCGCCCCAGGTGGACAGGGGGCCTACAATGAGCAGTTCTTC. Residues: CASSAPGGQGAYNEQFF.

This chain uses TRBV4-3 with TRBJ2-2; 7 nucleotides agree with TRBD1. The CDR3 consists of 13 residues. Germline-derived CDR1 and CDR2 are LGHNA and YSLEER. The ends lost 6 bases at V and 4 bases at J; junction bases unmatched: 2. The CDR3 coding sequence is TGCGCCAGCAGGAAGGGGGCCACCGGGGAGCTGTTTTTT. Translated, it gives CASRKGATGELFF.

This clone has a single count. The junction departs from the called germline gene at one end, perhaps through a read error. Distinct nucleotide sequences in the sample also encode this CDR3. This sequence joins TRBV19 and TRBJ2-7; possible D gene TRBD2, 7 bases. The CDR3 length is 13 residues. Germline loops: CDR1 LNHDA, CDR2 SQIVND (reference sequence). Here the CDR3 DNA reads TGCGCCAGTAGTATCGCGGGGGCAGACGAGCAGTACTTC. Translated: CASSIAGADEQYF.

The gene calls are TRBV6-6 and TRBJ2-3, with D unresolved. The CDR3 is made up of 15 amino acids. Deletions cut 6 bases from V and 0 bases from J, with 13 bases between. Germline V gene sequence: CDR1 MNHNY, CDR2 SVGAGI (reference sequence). The CDR3 nucleotides read TGTGCCAGCAGCCAAGTCCCCGGGAGCACAGATACGCAGTATTTT. It codes for CASSQVPGSTDTQYF.

The V call is TRBV11-3, the J call TRBJ1-2; weak D call: TRBD1 (5 bases). The CDR3 loop spans 14 amino acids. Trimming stripped 3 bases from V and 2 bases from J, with 10 bases between. CDR1 and CDR2 from the germline V gene are SGHNT and YENEEA. The CDR3 region has the DNA TGTGCCAGCAGCTTGGGGGGGTCAAACTATGGCTACACCTTC. This translates into CASSLGGSNYGYTF.

As concerns this clone: One end of the junction fails to match germline, which may point to a read error. Other nucleotide sequences from this sample produce the same CDR3. V and J are TRBV2 and TRBJ1-2; D is ambiguous. CDR3 length: 14 residues. Looked up from germline, CDR1 is SNHLY and CDR2 is FYNNEI. CDR3 loop: CASSDWPVNYGYTF. The CDR3 coding sequence is TGTGCCAGCAGTGACTGGCCCGTTAACTACGGCTATACCTTC.

This clone came up once. The chain is built from TRBV19 and TRBJ2-5, with D possibly being TRBD2 (6 bases). Deletions cut 4 bases from V and 5 bases from J, with 14 bases between. Germline-derived CDR1 and CDR2 are LNHDA and SQIVND (reference sequence). The CDR3 extends over 14 amino acids. The CDR3 coding sequence is TGTGCCAGTAGTACGGGGACTGAGGTTGAGACCCAGTACTTC. Protein: CASSTGTEVETQYF.